Included here is one T cell receptor (beta chain) sequence, with context. The sample belongs to a study of blood T cell repertoires in COVID-19. In the study overall: Acute-phase and convalescent COVID-19 samples originated in the United States, Italy and Spain.

Sequenced by immunoSEQ multiplex PCR; TCRdb stores in-frame clones only, minus some. The data show around 250,000 clones, roughly four fifths seen once. This CDR3 comprises 17 residues. Germline V CDR1 and CDR2: MGHRA, YSYEKL. V shed 1 base, J shed 2 bases, and the junction held 7 bases outside the gene matches. This sequence joins TRBV4-1 and TRBJ2-7, with TRBD2 matching 11 bases. The sequenced material came from peripheral blood. The source is a woman under 30 with acute or convalescent COVID-19. The CDR3 DNA sequence: TGCGCCAGCAGCCAAGCTAAAGCGGGACTAGCGGCCTACGAGCAGTACTTC. It yields the protein CASSQAKAGLAAYEQYF.